This paragraph covers one T cell receptor (beta chain) sequence. This sample was included in a study of T cell changes during pregnancy in multiple sclerosis. Using immunoSEQ multiplex PCR, the repertoire was profiled, and TCRdb retains in-frame clones only, with some absent. Of tens of thousands of clones in the sample, approximately 92% were seen once. Looked up from germline, CDR1 is KGHSH and CDR2 is LQKENI. This CDR3 has 14 residues. Losses at the gene ends were 5 bases for V and 6 bases for J; bases not matched to a gene: 5. The genes are TRBV18 and TRBJ2-7; TRBD1 aligns across 12 bases. Sequencing was performed on CD4+ T cells from peripheral blood mononuclear cells, taken after pregnancy. This receptor was identified in a female donor in good health, enrolled as a control in a pregnancy study. CDR3 DNA: TGTGCCAGCTCAGCGGGACAGGGGGCGTCCGAGCAGTACTTC. Translated, it gives CASSAGQGASEQYF.